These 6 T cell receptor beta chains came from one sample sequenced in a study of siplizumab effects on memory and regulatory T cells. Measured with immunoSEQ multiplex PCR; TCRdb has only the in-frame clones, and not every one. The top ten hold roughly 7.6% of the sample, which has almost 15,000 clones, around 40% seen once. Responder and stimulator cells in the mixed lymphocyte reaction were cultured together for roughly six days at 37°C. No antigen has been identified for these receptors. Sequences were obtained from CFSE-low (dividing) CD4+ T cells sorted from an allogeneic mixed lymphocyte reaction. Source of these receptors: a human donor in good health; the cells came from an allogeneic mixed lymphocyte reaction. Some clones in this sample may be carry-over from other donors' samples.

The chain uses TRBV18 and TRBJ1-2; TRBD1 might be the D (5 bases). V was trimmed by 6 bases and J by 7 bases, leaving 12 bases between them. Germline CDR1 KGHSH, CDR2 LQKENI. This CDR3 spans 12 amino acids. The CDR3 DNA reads TGTGCCAGCTCCCAGACAGATGGTGGCTACACCTTC. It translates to CASSQTDGGYTF.

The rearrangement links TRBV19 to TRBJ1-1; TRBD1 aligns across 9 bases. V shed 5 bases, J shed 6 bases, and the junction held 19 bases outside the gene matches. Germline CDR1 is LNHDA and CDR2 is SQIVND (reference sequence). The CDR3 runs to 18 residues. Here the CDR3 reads CASSAPPGTGLEGSEAFF. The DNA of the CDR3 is TGTGCCAGTAGTGCACCGCCCGGGACAGGGCTTGAGGGGTCTGAAGCTTTCTTT.

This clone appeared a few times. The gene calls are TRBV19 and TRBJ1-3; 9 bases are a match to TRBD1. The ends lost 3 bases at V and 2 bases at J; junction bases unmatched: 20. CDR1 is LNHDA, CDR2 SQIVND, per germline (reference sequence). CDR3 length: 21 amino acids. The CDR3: CASSILAGTGLLVGAGNTIYF. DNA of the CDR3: TGTGCCAGTAGTATCTTGGCCGGGACAGGGCTACTAGTGGGTGCTGGAAACACCATATATTTT.

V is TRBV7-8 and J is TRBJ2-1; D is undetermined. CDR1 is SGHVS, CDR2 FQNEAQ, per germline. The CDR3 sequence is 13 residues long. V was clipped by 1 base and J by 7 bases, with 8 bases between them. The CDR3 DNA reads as TGTGCCAGCAGCTTAGATAGAATAAATGAGCAGTTCTTC. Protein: CASSLDRINEQFF.

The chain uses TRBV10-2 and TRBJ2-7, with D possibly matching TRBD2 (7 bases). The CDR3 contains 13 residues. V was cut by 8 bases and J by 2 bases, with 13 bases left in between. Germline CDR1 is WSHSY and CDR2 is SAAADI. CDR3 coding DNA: TGCGCCAGCGGGCTGGGGGGGCCCTACGAGCAGTACTTC. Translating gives CASGLGGPYEQYF.

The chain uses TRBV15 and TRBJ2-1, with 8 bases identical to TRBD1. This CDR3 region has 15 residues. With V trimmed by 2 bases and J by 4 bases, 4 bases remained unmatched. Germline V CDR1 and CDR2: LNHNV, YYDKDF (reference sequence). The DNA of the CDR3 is TGTGCCACCAGCAGATCCGGGACAGGATACAATGAGCAGTTCTTC. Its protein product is CATSRSGTGYNEQFF.